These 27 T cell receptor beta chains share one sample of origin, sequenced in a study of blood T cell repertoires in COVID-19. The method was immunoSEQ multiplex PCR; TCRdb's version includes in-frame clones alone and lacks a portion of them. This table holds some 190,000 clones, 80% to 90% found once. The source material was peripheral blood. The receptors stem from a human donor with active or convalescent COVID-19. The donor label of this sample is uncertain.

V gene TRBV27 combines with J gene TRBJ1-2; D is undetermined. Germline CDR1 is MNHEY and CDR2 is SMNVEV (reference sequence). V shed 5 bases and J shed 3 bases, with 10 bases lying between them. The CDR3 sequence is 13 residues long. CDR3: CASSTTPYYGYTF. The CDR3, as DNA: TGTGCCAGCAGTACTACACCCTACTATGGCTACACCTTC.

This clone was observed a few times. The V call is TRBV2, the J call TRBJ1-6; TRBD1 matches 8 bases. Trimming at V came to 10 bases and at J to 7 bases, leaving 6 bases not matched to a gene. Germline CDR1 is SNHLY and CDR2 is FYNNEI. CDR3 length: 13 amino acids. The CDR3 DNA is TGTGCCACCAGGACAGGGAAAAATTCACCCCTCCACTTT. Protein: CATRTGKNSPLHF.

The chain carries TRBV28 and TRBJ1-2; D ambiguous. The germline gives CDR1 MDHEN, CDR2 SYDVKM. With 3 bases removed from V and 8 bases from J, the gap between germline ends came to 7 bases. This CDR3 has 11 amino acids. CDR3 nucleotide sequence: TGTGCCAGCAGTTTGTTGCGAGGCTACACCTTC. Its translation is CASSLLRGYTF.

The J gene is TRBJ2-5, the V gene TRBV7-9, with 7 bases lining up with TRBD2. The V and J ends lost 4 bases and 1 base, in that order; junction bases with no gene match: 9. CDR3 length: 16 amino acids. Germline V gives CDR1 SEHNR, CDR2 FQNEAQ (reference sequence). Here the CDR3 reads CASSWSLAESQETQYF. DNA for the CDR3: TGTGCCAGCAGCTGGAGTCTAGCGGAGAGCCAAGAGACCCAGTACTTC.

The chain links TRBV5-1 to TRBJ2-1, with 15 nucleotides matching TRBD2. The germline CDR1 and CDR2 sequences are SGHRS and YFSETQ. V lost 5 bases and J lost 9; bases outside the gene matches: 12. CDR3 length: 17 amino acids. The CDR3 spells CASRPTGLAGGRVEQFF. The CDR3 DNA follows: TGCGCCAGCAGACCTACCGGACTAGCGGGGGGGCGGGTTGAGCAGTTCTTC.

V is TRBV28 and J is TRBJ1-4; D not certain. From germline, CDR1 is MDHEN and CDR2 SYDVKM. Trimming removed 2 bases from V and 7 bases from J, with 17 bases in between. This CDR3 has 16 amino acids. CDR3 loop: CASSLPPRGSREKLFF. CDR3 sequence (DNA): TGTGCCAGCAGTTTACCCCCCCGGGGTTCCCGTGAAAAACTGTTTTTT.

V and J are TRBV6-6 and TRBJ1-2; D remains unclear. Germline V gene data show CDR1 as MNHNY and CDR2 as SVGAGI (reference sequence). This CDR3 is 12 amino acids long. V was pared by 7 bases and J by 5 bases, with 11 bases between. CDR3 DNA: TGTGCCAGCATGGAAGGAGGATATGGCTACACCTTC. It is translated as CASMEGGYGYTF.

CDR3 in DNA: TGTGCCAGCAGCCAAGGGACAGTCTTCTACAATGAGCAGTTCTTC. Encoded protein: CASSQGTVFYNEQFF. This chain joins TRBV3-1 (or the pseudogene TRBV3-2) and TRBJ2-1, with a tentative D call TRBD1 (6 bases). The germline V gene has CDR1 LGHDT and CDR2 YNNKEL (reference sequence). The CDR3 length is 15 residues. V lost 1 base, J lost 3 bases, and 10 bases lay in between.

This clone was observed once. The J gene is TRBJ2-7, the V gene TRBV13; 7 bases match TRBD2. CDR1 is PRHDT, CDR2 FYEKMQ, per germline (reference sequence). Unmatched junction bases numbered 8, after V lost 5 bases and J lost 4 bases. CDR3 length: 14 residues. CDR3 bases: TGTGCCAGCAGCACCCGACTAGCTCCGTACGAGCAGTACTTC. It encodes CASSTRLAPYEQYF.

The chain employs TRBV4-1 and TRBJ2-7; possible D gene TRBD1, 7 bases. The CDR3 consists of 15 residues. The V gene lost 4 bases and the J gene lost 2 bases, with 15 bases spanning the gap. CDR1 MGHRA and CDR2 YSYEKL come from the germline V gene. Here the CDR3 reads CASSPFRGETYEQYF. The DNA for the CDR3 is TGCGCCAGCAGCCCGTTCAGGGGGGAGACCTACGAGCAGTACTTC.

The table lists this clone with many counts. CDR3 sequence: CASSGVGDRGSYEQYF. The CDR3 nucleotides read TGTGCCAGCTCAGGCGTCGGGGACAGGGGCTCATACGAGCAGTACTTC. This rearrangement joins TRBV18 to TRBJ2-7; TRBD1 aligns across 10 bases. CDR3 length equals 16 residues. V was clipped by 5 bases and J by 4 bases; unmatched bases: 11. Germline assignment: CDR1 KGHSH and CDR2 LQKENI.

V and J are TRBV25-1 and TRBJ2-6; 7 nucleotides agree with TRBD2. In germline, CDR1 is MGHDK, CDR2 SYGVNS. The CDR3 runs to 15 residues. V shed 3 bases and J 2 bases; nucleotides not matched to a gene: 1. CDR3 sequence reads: CASSDGGAGANVLTF. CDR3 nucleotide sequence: TGTGCCAGCAGTGATGGGGGGGCTGGGGCCAACGTCCTGACTTTC.

The CDR3 region is CASSFNARNQPQHF. Here the CDR3 DNA reads TGTGCCAGCTCCTTCAACGCGCGCAATCAGCCCCAGCATTTT. This chain connects TRBV18 to TRBJ1-5; no reliable D call. The CDR3 runs 14 residues. V was clipped by 6 bases and J by 2 bases, with 11 bases between them. Germline CDR1 is KGHSH and CDR2 is LQKENI.

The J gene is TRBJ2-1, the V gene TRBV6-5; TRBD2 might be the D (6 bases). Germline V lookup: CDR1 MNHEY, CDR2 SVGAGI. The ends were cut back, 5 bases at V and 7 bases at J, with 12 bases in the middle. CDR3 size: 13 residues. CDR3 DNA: TGTGCCAGCAGTATGCGGCGGGAAAATGAGCAGTTCTTC. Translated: CASSMRRENEQFF.

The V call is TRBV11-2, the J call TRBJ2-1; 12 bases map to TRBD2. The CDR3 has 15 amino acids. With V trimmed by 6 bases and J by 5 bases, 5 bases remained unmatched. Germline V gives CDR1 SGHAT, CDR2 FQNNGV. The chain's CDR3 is CASRSLAGGNNEQFF. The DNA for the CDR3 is TGTGCCAGCAGGTCGCTAGCGGGAGGGAACAATGAGCAGTTCTTC.

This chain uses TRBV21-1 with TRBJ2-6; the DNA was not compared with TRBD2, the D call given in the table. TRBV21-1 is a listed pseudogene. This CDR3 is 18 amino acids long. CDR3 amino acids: CASSSRTSEESGANVLTF. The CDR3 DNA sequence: TGTGCCAGCAGCTCCAGGACCTCGGAGGAATCTGGGGCCAACGTCCTGACTTTC.

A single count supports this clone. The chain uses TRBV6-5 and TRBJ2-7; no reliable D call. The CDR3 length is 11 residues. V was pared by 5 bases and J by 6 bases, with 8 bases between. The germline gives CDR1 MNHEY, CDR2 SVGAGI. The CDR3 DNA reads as TGTGCCAGCAGTACCGGTGGCGAGCAGTACTTC. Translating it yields CASSTGGEQYF.

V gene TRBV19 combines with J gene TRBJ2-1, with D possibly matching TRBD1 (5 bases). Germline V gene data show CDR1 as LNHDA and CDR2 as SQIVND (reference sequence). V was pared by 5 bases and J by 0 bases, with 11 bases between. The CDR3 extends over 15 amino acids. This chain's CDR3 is CASSPDSPSYNEQFF. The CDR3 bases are TGTGCCAGTAGTCCAGACAGCCCCTCCTACAATGAGCAGTTCTTC.

Here the CDR3 DNA reads TGCGCCAGCAGCTCCGGGTCCGGGACAGGGGGGTATGGCTACACCTTC. It encodes CASSSGSGTGGYGYTF. V gene TRBV5-1 combines with J gene TRBJ1-2, with 11 positions matching TRBD1. The J segment lost 5 bases and the V segment lost 3 bases, leaving 9 bases of the junction unmatched. Germline assignment: CDR1 SGHRS and CDR2 YFSETQ. CDR3 length: 16 amino acids.

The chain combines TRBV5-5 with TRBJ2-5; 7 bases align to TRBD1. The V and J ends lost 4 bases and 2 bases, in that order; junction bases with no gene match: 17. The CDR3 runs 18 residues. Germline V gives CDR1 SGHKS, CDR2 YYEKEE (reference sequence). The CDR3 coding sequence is TGTGCCAGCAGCGGTCGACAGGGAAACACTAGACAGCAAGAGACCCAGTACTTC. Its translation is CASSGRQGNTRQQETQYF.

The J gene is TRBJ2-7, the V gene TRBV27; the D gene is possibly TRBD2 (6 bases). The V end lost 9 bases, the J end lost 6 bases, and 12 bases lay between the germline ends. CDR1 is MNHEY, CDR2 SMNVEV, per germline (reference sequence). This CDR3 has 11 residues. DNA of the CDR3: TGTGCCAGTGCGGGATCCCTCGAGCAGTACTTC. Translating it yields CASAGSLEQYF.

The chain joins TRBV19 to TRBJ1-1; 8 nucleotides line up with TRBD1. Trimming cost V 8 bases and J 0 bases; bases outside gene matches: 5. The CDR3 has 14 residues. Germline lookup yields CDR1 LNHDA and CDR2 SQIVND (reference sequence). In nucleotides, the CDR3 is TGTGCCAGTTCGTGGACAGGGCTGAACACTGAAGCTTTCTTT. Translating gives CASSWTGLNTEAFF.

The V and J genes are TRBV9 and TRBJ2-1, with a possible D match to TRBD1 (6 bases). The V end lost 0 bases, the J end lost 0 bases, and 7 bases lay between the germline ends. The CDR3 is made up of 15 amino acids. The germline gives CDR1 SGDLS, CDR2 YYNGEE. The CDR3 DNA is TGTGCCAGCAGCGTAGAGGGGGACTCCTACAATGAGCAGTTCTTC. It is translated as CASSVEGDSYNEQFF.

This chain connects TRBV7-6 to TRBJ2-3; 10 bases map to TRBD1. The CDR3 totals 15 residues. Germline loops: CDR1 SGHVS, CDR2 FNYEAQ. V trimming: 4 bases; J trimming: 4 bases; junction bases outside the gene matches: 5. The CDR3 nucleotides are TGTGCCAGCAGCTCGATGACAGGGGGCCCAGATACGCAGTATTTT. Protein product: CASSSMTGGPDTQYF.

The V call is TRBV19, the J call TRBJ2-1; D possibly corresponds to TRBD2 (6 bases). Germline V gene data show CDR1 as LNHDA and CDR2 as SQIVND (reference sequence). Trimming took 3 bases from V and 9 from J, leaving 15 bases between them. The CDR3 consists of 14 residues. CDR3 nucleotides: TGTGCCAGTAGTATGGACGGGAGTGTAAGTGAGCAGTTCTTC. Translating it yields CASSMDGSVSEQFF.

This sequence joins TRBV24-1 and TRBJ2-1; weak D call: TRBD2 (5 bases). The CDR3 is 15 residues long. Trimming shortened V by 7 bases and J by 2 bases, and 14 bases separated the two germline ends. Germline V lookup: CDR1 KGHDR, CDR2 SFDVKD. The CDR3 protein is CATRNGDGTYNEQFF. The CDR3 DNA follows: TGTGCCACCAGAAACGGAGACGGGACCTACAATGAGCAGTTCTTC.

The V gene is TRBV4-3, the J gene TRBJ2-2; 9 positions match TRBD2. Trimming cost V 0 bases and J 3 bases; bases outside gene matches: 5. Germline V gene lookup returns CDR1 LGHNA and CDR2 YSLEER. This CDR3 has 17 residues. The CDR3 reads CASSQDGLAGYTGELFF. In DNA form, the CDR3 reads TGCGCCAGCAGCCAAGATGGCCTAGCGGGATACACCGGGGAGCTGTTTTTT.